A selection of T cell receptor beta chains follows, all from one sample in a study of cytomegalovirus exposure and HLA in healthy donors. Sequenced by immunoSEQ multiplex PCR; TCRdb stores in-frame clones only, minus some. The sample records about 82,000 clones, about nine tenths being singletons. Specimen: PBMCs. These receptors were collected from a man aged 18-30 years in good health and CMV-seronegative. Each CDR3 is given with its conserved first and last residue. Fields, in order: clone size, D gene, J gene, V gene, CDR3 DNA, CDR3 protein. A D gene is named only where the DNA matches it firmly. Size tells how often a clone was seen (once, few, many) or the class of an expanded clone, and some rows leave it out.

>few|TRBD2|TRBJ2-7|TRBV4-3
TGCGCCAGCAGCCAAGCTTGGACTAGCGGTTACTACGAGCAGTACTTC
CASSQAWTSGYYEQYF
>.|.|TRBJ1-4|TRBV15
TGTGCCACCAGCAGACTCCGGACAGATCAGTGGGAAAAACTGTTTTTT
CATSRLRTDQWEKLFF
>.|TRBD1|TRBJ2-2|TRBV5-1
TGCGCCAGCAGCTTTGACAGGGGTAGAACCGGGGAGCTGTTTTTT
CASSFDRGRTGELFF
>.|.|TRBJ1-1|TRBV6-6
TGTGCCAGCAGTTACGGGGCAGGGACTACTGAAGCTTTCTTT
CASSYGAGTTEAFF
>once|TRBD2|TRBJ2-7|TRBV11-2
TGTGCCAGCAGCCTCTCCGGGACTAGCGGCTACGAGCAGTACTTC
CASSLSGTSGYEQYF
>.|TRBD2|TRBJ2-3|TRBV5-4
TGTGCCAGCAGCTTGGTGGGGCGGGAGGGTACGCAGTATTTT
CASSLVGREGTQYF
>.|TRBD2|TRBJ2-7|TRBV2
TGTGCCAGCAGTGTTGAATCGGGACTAGCAAACGAGCAGTACTTC
CASSVESGLANEQYF
>.|TRBD1|TRBJ2-7|TRBV9
TGTGCCAGCAGCGTGAGACAGGGTCCGGCCGAGCAGTACTTC
CASSVRQGPAEQYF
>.|TRBD1|TRBJ1-2|TRBV6-5
TGTGCGGCTCGGGCAGGGGGAAACTATGGCTACACCTTC
CAARAGGNYGYTF
>.|.|TRBJ1-5|TRBV28
TGTGCCAGCAGTCTTCGACAGGCAAAGGCTGATCAGCCCCAGCATTTT
CASSLRQAKADQPQHF
>.|TRBD1|TRBJ2-7|TRBV6-1
TGTGCCAGCAGTTCCCGGACAGGATTGTACTTC
CASSSRTGLYF
>.|.|TRBJ1-5|TRBV28
TGTGCCAGCAGTTTAGGGACTATCAATCAGCCCCAGCATTTT
CASSLGTINQPQHF
>.|.|TRBJ1-1|TRBV20-1
TGCAGTGCTAGATCCCAGACTGAAGCTTTCTTT
CSARSQTEAFF
>.|TRBD1|TRBJ2-4|TRBV5-1
TGCGCCAGCAGCTTACGACGACAGGGTGGAGCCAAAAACATTCAGTACTTC
CASSLRRQGGAKNIQYF
>.|TRBD2|TRBJ2-1|TRBV4-2
TGTGCCAGCAGCCTGAGGCCGGGACTAGCGGGAGGAGGGGAGCAGTTCTTC
CASSLRPGLAGGGEQFF
>.|.|TRBJ2-6|TRBV5-1
TGCGCCAGCAGCTTATCAGGGGTAGGGGCCTCTGGGGCCAACGTCCTGACTTTC
CASSLSGVGASGANVLTF
>.|TRBD1|TRBJ1-1|TRBV7-9
TGTGCCAGCAGCTTCCCCAAACAATCGACAGGGGGCTCTAGGGAAGCTTTCTTT
CASSFPKQSTGGSREAFF
>.|TRBD1|TRBJ2-1|TRBV6-1
TGTGCCAGCAGTGAGAGAGGGGGCCCTCTCTACAATGAGCAGTTCTTC
CASSERGGPLYNEQFF
>.|.|TRBJ2-5|TRBV30
TGTGCCTGGGCGGGGACTGGTCTGTGGGCCCAGTACTTC
CAWAGTGLWAQYF
>.|.|TRBJ1-2|TRBV28
TGTGCCAGCAGAAGCGGGGGGCTCTATGGCTACACCTTC
CASRSGGLYGYTF
>.|TRBD1|TRBJ1-2|TRBV6-6
TGTGCCAGCGCGGACAGGGATAACTATGGCTACACCTTC
CASADRDNYGYTF
>.|.|TRBJ2-2|TRBV28
TGTGCCAGCAGTTTAATGATCAGTTCGAACACCGGGGAGCTGTTTTTT
CASSLMISSNTGELFF
>.|.|TRBJ2-7|TRBV6-5
TGTGCCAGCAGTTACGGGGCAGCTACCTACGAGCAGTACTTC
CASSYGAATYEQYF
>.|.|TRBJ2-1|TRBV2
TGTGCCAGCAGTGAAGCGCTCGAGGGGGCGGGATTGGGACCCTACAATGAGCAGTTCTTC
CASSEALEGAGLGPYNEQFF
>once|.|TRBJ2-5|TRBV5-1
TGCGCCAGCTGCACAGCCAGCCAAGAGACCCAGTACTTC
CASCTASQETQYF
>.|.|TRBJ2-7|TRBV20-1
TGCAGTGCTGAGGACGACAGCGAGCAGTACTTC
CSAEDDSEQYF
>.|TRBD1|TRBJ1-2|TRBV5-4
TGTGCCAGCAGCACGGGCGGACAGGGCGGCTATGGCTACACCTTC
CASSTGGQGGYGYTF
>.|TRBD2|TRBJ2-7|TRBV28
TGTGCCAGCAGCCGCGGACTAGCGGGATTATACGAGCAGTACTTC
CASSRGLAGLYEQYF
>.|.|TRBJ2-2|TRBV28
TGTGCCAGCAGTTTGGCCATCGGGGAGCTGTTTTTT
CASSLAIGELFF
>.|.|TRBJ2-7|TRBV11-2
TGTGCCAGCAGCCCCGTGCGGCGTGGCCAGGGTGAACCTTACGAGCAGTACTTC
CASSPVRRGQGEPYEQYF
>.|.|TRBJ2-7|TRBV28
TGTGCCAGTAACCGGGAAGGGATGTACGAGCAGTACTTC
CASNREGMYEQYF
>.|.|TRBJ1-1|TRBV9
TGTGCCAGCGGCGGATCCTCCGCGGACAGCTTCTTT
CASGGSSADSFF
>.|.|TRBJ2-7|TRBV5-1
TGCGCCAGCAGCTCCCAACAGGACTACGAGCAGTACTTC
CASSSQQDYEQYF
>once|.|TRBJ1-1|TRBV7-6
TGTGCCAGCAGCTTTATCAACCCACCAGATGAAGCTTTCTTT
CASSFINPPDEAFF
>.|.|TRBJ1-1|TRBV6-5
TGTGCCAGCAGTTACTCGGGGGGAAAAGCTTTCTTT
CASSYSGGKAFF
>.|.|TRBJ2-5|TRBV18
TGTGCCAGCTCACCAGATACAGGCCAAGAGACCCAGTACTTC
CASSPDTGQETQYF
>.|TRBD1|TRBJ2-5|TRBV19
TGTGCCAGTAGTATAGATCCAGGGGGTACGGAGACCCAGTACTTC
CASSIDPGGTETQYF
>.|TRBD2|TRBJ2-7|TRBV5-4
TGTGCCAGCAGCTGGGGGACTAGCGGGAGAGGCGAGCAGTACTTC
CASSWGTSGRGEQYF
>few|.|TRBJ1-1|TRBV6-6
TGTGCCAGCAGTTACGGGGGGGTAGACACTGAAGCTTTCTTT
CASSYGGVDTEAFF
>few|.|TRBJ2-7|TRBV7-2
TGTGCCAGCAGCTTGCGACGGGAGTACGAGCAGTACTTC
CASSLRREYEQYF
>.|TRBD2|TRBJ2-2|TRBV11-3
TGTGCCAGCAGCTCTACTAGCGGGAGTAGTTACACCGGGGAGCTGTTTTTT
CASSSTSGSSYTGELFF
>.|.|TRBJ2-1|TRBV9
TGTGCCAGCAGCGTAGTCGGAGAGGTCAATGAGCAGTTCTTC
CASSVVGEVNEQFF
>.|TRBD2|TRBJ2-5|TRBV29-1
TGCAGCGTCGGACTAGCGGGAGGAGAGACCCAGTACTTC
CSVGLAGGETQYF
>.|TRBD1|TRBJ1-1|TRBV27
TGTGCCAGCAGTTTATATAGGGACAGGGTCTCTGAAGCTTTCTTT
CASSLYRDRVSEAFF
>.|.|TRBJ1-5|TRBV11-2
TGTGCCAGCAGCTTAAACGGTCAGCCCCAGCATTTT
CASSLNGQPQHF
>.|.|TRBJ2-5|TRBV19
TGTGCCAGTAGTCAAGGCGGAGGGGGGGGATTGCAGTACTTC
CASSQGGGGGLQYF
>.|TRBD2|TRBJ2-2|TRBV7-8
TGTGCCAGCAGCTTATCGGCTAGCGGGAGGTTTTCCGGGGAGCTGTTTTTT
CASSLSASGRFSGELFF
>.|.|TRBJ2-2|TRBV2
TGTGCCAGGGGGGGGACACAGAACACCGGGGAGCTGTTTTTT
CARGGTQNTGELFF
>.|TRBD1|TRBJ2-7|TRBV28
TGTGCCACCCTCGGGACAGGATCCTACAAGCAGTACTTC
CATLGTGSYKQYF
>.|.|TRBJ2-5|TRBV7-9
TGTGCCAGCAGCTCTCCTCCTCAGCTTACAGTAAGGCGAGAGACCCAGTACTTC
CASSSPPQLTVRRETQYF
>once|TRBD1|TRBJ2-6|TRBV4-3
TGCGCCAGCAGCCAAGCGTTGGTCCAGGGGGTTCAGAGCTCTGGGGCCAACGTCCTGACTTTC
CASSQALVQGVQSSGANVLTF
>.|TRBD1|TRBJ1-5|TRBV6-1
TGTGCCAGCAGGCTTCAGGGGGGAGGTCAGCCCCAGCATTTT
CASRLQGGGQPQHF
>few|.|TRBJ2-1|TRBV30
TGTGCCTGGAGTCTGGCCTTGAGGCGATCTATCAATGAGCAGTTCTTC
CAWSLALRRSINEQFF
>once|TRBD1|TRBJ1-2|TRBV27
TGTGCCAGCGGGGGACAGGGGGCGGCGGCTGGCTACACCTTC
CASGGQGAAAGYTF
>.|.|TRBJ1-1|TRBV18
TGTGCCAGCTCACCAAGAGGGAACACTGAAGCTTTCTTT
CASSPRGNTEAFF
>.|.|TRBJ2-1|TRBV2
TGTGCCAGCAAGCTTGATGAGCAGTTCTTC
CASKLDEQFF
>.|.|TRBJ2-7|TRBV7-2
TGTGCCAGCAGCGCAGTCCCAGTATACGAGCAGTACTTC
CASSAVPVYEQYF
>.|TRBD1|TRBJ2-5|TRBV9
TGTGCCAGCAGCGTGGACAGGGGAGGCGAGACCCAGTACTTC
CASSVDRGGETQYF
>.|TRBD2|TRBJ2-1|TRBV27
TGTGCCAGCAGTAGACTAGCGGGACAGAATGAGCAGTTCTTC
CASSRLAGQNEQFF
>.|.|TRBJ2-1|TRBV28
TGTGCCAGTATTCCTCCTCAGGGGTTTGACAATGAGCAGTTCTTC
CASIPPQGFDNEQFF